These T cell receptor beta chains were read from a single sample in a study of neoadjuvant nivolumab and ipilimumab in lung cancer. Repertoires were generated with immunoSEQ multiplex PCR, while TCRdb's copy carries only in-frame clones and drops some. The data hold around 20,000 clones, with around 77% observed a single time. Here the sequenced sample was tumor tissue, taken after neoadjuvant nivolumab, alone or with ipilimumab, at or shortly before surgery. These TCRs come from an adult with non-small cell lung cancer. CDR3s include the opening cysteine and the closing phenylalanine or tryptophan. A D gene is named only where the DNA matches it firmly. Size tells how often a clone was seen (once, few, many) or the class of an expanded clone, and some rows leave it out.

>.|TRBD1|TRBJ1-6|TRBV19
TGTGCCAGTAGCCCCACCGGACAGGGGTTATCCCTCCACTTT
CASSPTGQGLSLHF
>.|TRBD1|TRBJ1-5|TRBV10-2
TGCGCCACTAAAGGGGGCTCGGAGCCCCAGCATTTT
CATKGGSEPQHF
>.|TRBD1|TRBJ2-7|TRBV18
TGTGCCAGCTCAATGGGGGACAGGCGCGAGCAGTACTTC
CASSMGDRREQYF
>few|.|TRBJ1-5|TRBV19
TGTGCCACCAGGCCCGACAGAAATAGCAATCAGCCCCAGCATTTT
CATRPDRNSNQPQHF
>few|TRBD1|TRBJ1-5|TRBV25-1
TGTGCCAGCCAGGGACAGGGGGCCTTATCCCAGCATTTT
CASQGQGALSQHF
>.|.|TRBJ1-1|TRBV6-6
TGTGCCAGCAGTTCCCCCCGGGCAGCGGGGACTGAAGCTTTCTTT
CASSSPRAAGTEAFF
>.|TRBD2|TRBJ2-1|TRBV11-2
TGTGCCAGCAGTCGCATTACGGGGGGTCCCAATGAGCAGTTCTTC
CASSRITGGPNEQFF
>.|TRBD1|TRBJ1-5|TRBV30
TGTGCCTGGAGTGGGACAGGGAGCAATCAGCCCCAGCATTTT
CAWSGTGSNQPQHF
>.|.|TRBJ2-5|TRBV9
TGTGCCAGCAGCGTAGTAGGGGTTGGAGAGACCCAGTACTTC
CASSVVGVGETQYF
>.|.|TRBJ2-5|TRBV11-2
TGTGCCAGCAGCTTTGCTTACCAAGAGACCCAGTACTTC
CASSFAYQETQYF
>.|TRBD1|TRBJ2-3|TRBV2
TGTGCCAGCGATCGACAGGGGAGCACAGATACGCAGTATTTT
CASDRQGSTDTQYF
>.|.|TRBJ1-2|TRBV7-9
TGTGCCAGCAGCTTAGAAAATTATGGCTACACCTTC
CASSLENYGYTF
>once|.|TRBJ2-3|TRBV7-9
TGTGCCAGCAGCTTCGGAGACAAGAGCACAGATACGCAGTATTTT
CASSFGDKSTDTQYF
>once|TRBD1|TRBJ2-7|TRBV5-5
TGTGCCAGCAGCTTGGGACAGGGGGCTGCCGAGCAGTACTTC
CASSLGQGAAEQYF
>.|.|TRBJ2-6|TRBV9
TGTGCCAGCAGCAAGAGTGCCGGGGCCAACGTCCTGACTTTC
CASSKSAGANVLTF
>.|.|TRBJ1-1|TRBV6-6
TGTGCCAGCAGTTACTCTAGAGGGATGGCTTTCTTT
CASSYSRGMAFF
>.|.|TRBJ1-4|TRBV30
TGTGCCTGGAGGACCGGGGGTCGAGGTGAAAAACTGTTTTTT
CAWRTGGRGEKLFF
>.|TRBD2|TRBJ2-3|TRBV4-1
TGCGCCAGCAGCCAAGAACGGCTAGCGGCGAGTGCTAGCACAGATACGCAGTATTTT
CASSQERLAASASTDTQYF
>once|.|TRBJ2-1|TRBV7-8
TGTGCCAGCAGCTTAGAACTAGCAATAACTGAGCAGTTCTTC
CASSLELAITEQFF
>.|TRBD1|TRBJ2-1|TRBV11-3
TGTGCCAGCAGCTCCGGGACAGGGGTAAACAATGAGCAGTTCTTC
CASSSGTGVNNEQFF
>.|.|TRBJ1-4|TRBV7-2
TGTGCCAGCAGCTTAGATCTCCGGGGAGTTCTGTTTTTT
CASSLDLRGVLFF
>once|.|TRBJ2-5|TRBV10-3
TGTGCCATCAGTAAGGCACAAGAGACCCAGTACTTC
CAISKAQETQYF
>.|.|TRBJ1-1|TRBV7-2
TGTGCCAGCAGCTCCGGGACACTGAACACTGAAGCTTTCTTT
CASSSGTLNTEAFF
>.|.|TRBJ2-5|TRBV2
TGTGCCAGCAGTGAGGAGACCCAGTACTTC
CASSEETQYF
>.|.|TRBJ2-5|TRBV5-1
TGCGCCAGCAGCGGAGAGGGCTCGAGGGAGACCCAGTACTTC
CASSGEGSRETQYF
>.|TRBD2|TRBJ2-1|TRBV7-6
TGTGCCAGCAGCTTAGCGGTGGTAGCGGGGAAGAATGAGCAGTTCTTC
CASSLAVVAGKNEQFF
>.|.|TRBJ1-5|TRBV5-4
TGTGCCAGCAGCTTCCCTCTTACAGATCAGCCCCAGCATTTT
CASSFPLTDQPQHF
>few|.|TRBJ2-7|TRBV6-1
TGTGCCAGCAGTGAAGGCAACGAGCAGTACTTC
CASSEGNEQYF
>.|TRBD2|TRBJ2-3|TRBV11-2
TGTGCCAGCACCCCGAAGGGAGGGTTTAGCACAGATACGCAGTATTTT
CASTPKGGFSTDTQYF
>few|TRBD1|TRBJ2-7|TRBV5-1
TGCGCCAGCAGCGGACGGGACAGGGGGATCCACGAGCAGTACTTC
CASSGRDRGIHEQYF
>.|.|TRBJ1-1|TRBV10-3
TGTGCCATCAGTGAGGTGGTTGGGGGTGGTATGAACACTGAAGCTTTCTTT
CAISEVVGGGMNTEAFF
>.|.|TRBJ2-1|TRBV29-1
TGCAGCGTCCAAATTGACCGGGCCTACAATGAGCAGTTCTTC
CSVQIDRAYNEQFF
>once|.|TRBJ2-7|TRBV11-2
TGTGCCAGCAGCTTAGGAGGACGCTCCTACGAGCAGTACTTC
CASSLGGRSYEQYF
>.|.|TRBJ1-4|TRBV5-1
TGCGCCAGCAGCTTGGCGGGGGGGTCTAATGAAAAACTGTTTTTT
CASSLAGGSNEKLFF
>.|TRBD1|TRBJ2-5|TRBV5-1
TGCGCCAGCAGCTTGAGCTCGGGACAGGGCCAAGAGACCCAGTACTTC
CASSLSSGQGQETQYF
>medium-sized|.|TRBJ1-1|TRBV14
TGTGCCAGCAGCCCCTGGGGGACTGAAGCTTTCTTT
CASSPWGTEAFF
>.|.|TRBJ1-2|TRBV6-5
TGTGCCAGCAGTTCTTGGGACCGAAACTATGGCTACACCTTC
CASSSWDRNYGYTF
>.|.|TRBJ2-7|TRBV1
TGCACCAGCACCTCCAACGACGAGCAGTACTTC
CTSTSNDEQYF
>.|.|TRBJ2-7|TRBV7-8
TGTGCCAGCAGCTTAGCCACAGGGGGGGGCTCCTACTCCTACGAGCAGTACTTC
CASSLATGGGSYSYEQYF
>.|.|TRBJ1-3|TRBV6-1
TGTGCCAGCAGTGAGCTCAGCTCTGGAAACACCATATATTTT
CASSELSSGNTIYF
>few|.|TRBJ1-1|TRBV7-2
TGTGCCAGCAGCGTCGTTAGAGGGAGCACTGAAGCTTTCTTT
CASSVVRGSTEAFF
>.|TRBD2|TRBJ2-3|TRBV5-1
TGCGCCAGCAGTTACACTAGCGGGGGGCCAAATACGCAGTATTTT
CASSYTSGGPNTQYF
>.|.|TRBJ1-1|TRBV6-5
TGTGCCAGCACAAAGGGGGTGAACACTGAAGCTTTCTTT
CASTKGVNTEAFF
>.|TRBD1|TRBJ2-5|TRBV10-1
TGCGCCAGCAGTGCCCCTTGGACAGGGGAAGAGACCCAGTACTTC
CASSAPWTGEETQYF
>.|TRBD2|TRBJ2-3|TRBV4-3
TGCGCCAGCAGCCAAGATAGGGCGGGGGGCCGTAGCACAGATACGCAGTATTTT
CASSQDRAGGRSTDTQYF
>.|.|TRBJ2-2|TRBV7-2
TGTGCCAGCACCAACCCAGGGGTAGGCGGGGAGCTGTTTTTT
CASTNPGVGGELFF
>.|.|TRBJ1-6|TRBV18
TGTGCCAGCTCACCCTCGGGCCCTGATTCACCCCTCCACTTT
CASSPSGPDSPLHF
>.|TRBD2|TRBJ2-7|TRBV5-5
TGTGCCAGCAGCTTGGTGGGACTAGGGGTAGGCGAGCAGTACTTC
CASSLVGLGVGEQYF
>.|TRBD1|TRBJ1-2|TRBV14
TGTGCCAGCAGCCAAGAAGATAGGGGGCCCTATGGCTACACCTTC
CASSQEDRGPYGYTF
>.|TRBD2|TRBJ2-5|TRBV9
TGTGCCAGCAGCGTAGGGGCCCTGGGAGGGAGCCAAGAGACCCAGTACTTC
CASSVGALGGSQETQYF
>few|.|TRBJ2-3|TRBV6-6
TGTGCCAGCAGTGGAAGGACAGATACGCAGTATTTT
CASSGRTDTQYF
>.|.|TRBJ2-7|TRBV6-6
TGTGCCAGCAGTTACTCTTATTTCGAGCAGTACTTC
CASSYSYFEQYF